This T cell receptor beta chain was identified during a study of blood T cell repertoires in COVID-19. Study overall: There were acute and convalescent COVID-19 samples, and they came from the United States, Italy and Spain. The cDNA or gDNA used as material had been derived from T cells, B-cell-depleted T cells, or PBMCs.

Followed over time, Seattle patients had been enrolled while infection was active. Germline V gene lookup returns CDR1 SGHAT and CDR2 FQNNGV. This CDR3 comprises 15 residues. V was shortened by 4 bases and J by 2 bases, with 12 bases between the two germline ends. In the original workflow: Reference gene primer amplification gave estimated nucleated cell counts. Sequenced by immunoSEQ multiplex PCR; TCRdb stores in-frame clones only, minus some. V and J calls and clone size are copied from that table; D and trimming were computed from the DNA. The sample has tens of thousands of clones; about nine tenths are singletons.

The sequence was collected from a woman older than 75 with COVID-19, enrolled during active disease. The sample consisted of peripheral blood. The chain uses TRBV11-2 and TRBJ1-5, with D hard to call. The CDR3 sequence: CASSWGSSGNQPQHF. The DNA for the CDR3 is TGTGCCAGCAGCTGGGGAAGTAGCGGCAATCAGCCCCAGCATTTT.